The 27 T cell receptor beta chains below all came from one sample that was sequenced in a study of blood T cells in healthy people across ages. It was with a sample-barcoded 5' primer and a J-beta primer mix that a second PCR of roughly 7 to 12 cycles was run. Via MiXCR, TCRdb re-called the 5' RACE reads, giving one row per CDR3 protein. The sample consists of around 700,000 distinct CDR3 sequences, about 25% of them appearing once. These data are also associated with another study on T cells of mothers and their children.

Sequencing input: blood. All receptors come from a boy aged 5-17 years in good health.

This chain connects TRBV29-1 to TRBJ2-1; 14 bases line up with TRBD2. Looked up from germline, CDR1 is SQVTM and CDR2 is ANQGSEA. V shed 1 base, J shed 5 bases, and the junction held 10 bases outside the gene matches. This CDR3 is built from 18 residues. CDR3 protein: CSVEGLAGGRGFDNEQFF. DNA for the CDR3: TGCAGCGTTGAAGGACTAGCGGGGGGGCGAGGGTTTGACAATGAGCAGTTCTTC.

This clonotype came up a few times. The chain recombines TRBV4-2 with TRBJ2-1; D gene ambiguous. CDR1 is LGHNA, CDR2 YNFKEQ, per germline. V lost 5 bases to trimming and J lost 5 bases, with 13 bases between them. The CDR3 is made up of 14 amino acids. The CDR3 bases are TGTGCCAGCAGCTCTCCGACGGAGAACAATGAGCAGTTCTTC. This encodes CASSSPTENNEQFF.

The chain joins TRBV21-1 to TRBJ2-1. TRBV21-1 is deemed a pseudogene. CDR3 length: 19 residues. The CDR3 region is CASSKALGRQRVSYNEQFF. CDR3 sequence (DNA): TGTGCCAGCAGCAAAGCGCTCGGTCGTCAGCGAGTCTCCTACAATGAGCAGTTCTTC.

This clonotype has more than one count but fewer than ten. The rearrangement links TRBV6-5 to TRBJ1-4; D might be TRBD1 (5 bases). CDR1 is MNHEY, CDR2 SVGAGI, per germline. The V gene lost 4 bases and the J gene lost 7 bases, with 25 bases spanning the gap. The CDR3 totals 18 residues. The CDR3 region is CASSSRQPGLKSGEKLFF. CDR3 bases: TGTGCCAGCAGTTCCCGACAGCCAGGCCTGAAATCAGGTGAAAAACTGTTTTTT.

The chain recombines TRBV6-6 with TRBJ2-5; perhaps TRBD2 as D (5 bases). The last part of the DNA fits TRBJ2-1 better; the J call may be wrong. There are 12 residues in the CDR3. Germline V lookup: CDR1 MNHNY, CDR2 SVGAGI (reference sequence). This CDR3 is CASRPTRNEQFF. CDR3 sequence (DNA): TGTGCCAGCAGGCCTACTAGGAACGAGCAGTTCTTC.

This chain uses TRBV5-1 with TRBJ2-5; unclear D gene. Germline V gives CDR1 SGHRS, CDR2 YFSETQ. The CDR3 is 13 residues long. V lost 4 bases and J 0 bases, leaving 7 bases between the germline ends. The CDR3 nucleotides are TGCGCCAGCAGCATTGATTACCAAGAGACCCAGTACTTC. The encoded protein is CASSIDYQETQYF.

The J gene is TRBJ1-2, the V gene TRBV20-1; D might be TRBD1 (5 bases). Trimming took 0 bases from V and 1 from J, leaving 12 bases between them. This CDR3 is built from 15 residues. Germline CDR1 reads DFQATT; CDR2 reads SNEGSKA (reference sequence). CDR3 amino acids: CSARDQRQSNYGYTF. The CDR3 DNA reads TGCAGTGCTAGAGATCAGAGACAGAGTAACTATGGCTACACCTTC.

The CDR3 spells CASSLAGTENTEAFF. DNA for the CDR3: TGTGCCAGCAGCTTGGCCGGGACAGAGAACACTGAAGCTTTCTTT. This chain joins TRBV7-9 and TRBJ1-1; 7 bases are a match to TRBD1. The trim removed 3 bases at V and 1 base at J, leaving 5 bases unmatched. Germline V CDR1 and CDR2: SEHNR, FQNEAQ (reference sequence). The CDR3 has 15 residues. The whole variable domain, remainder taken from reference TRBV7-9 and TRBJ1-1, is DTGVSQNPRHKITKRGQNVTFRCDPISEHNRLYWYRQTLGQGPEFLTYFQNEAQLEKSRLLSDRFSAERPKGSFSTLEIQRTEQGDSAMYLCASSLAGTENTEAFFGQGTRLTVV.

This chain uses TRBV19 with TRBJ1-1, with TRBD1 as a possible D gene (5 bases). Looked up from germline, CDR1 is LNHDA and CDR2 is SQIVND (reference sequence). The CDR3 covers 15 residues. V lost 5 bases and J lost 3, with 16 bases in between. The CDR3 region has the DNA TGTGCCAGTAGTCAACCTGATTGGGGGGACACTGAAGCTTTCTTT. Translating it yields CASSQPDWGDTEAFF. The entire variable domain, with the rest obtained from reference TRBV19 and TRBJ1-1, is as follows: DGGITQSPKYLFRKEGQNVTLSCEQNLNHDAMYWYRQDPGQGLRLIYYSQIVNDFQKGDIAEGYSVSREKKESFPLTVTSAQKNPTAFYLCASSQPDWGDTEAFFGQGTRLTVV.

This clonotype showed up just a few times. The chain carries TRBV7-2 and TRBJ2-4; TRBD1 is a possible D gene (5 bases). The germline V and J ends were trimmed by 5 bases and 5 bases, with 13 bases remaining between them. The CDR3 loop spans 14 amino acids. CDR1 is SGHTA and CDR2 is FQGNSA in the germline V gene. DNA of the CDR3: TGTGCCAGCAGCCCAGGACACGGTGAAAACATTCAGTACTTC. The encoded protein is CASSPGHGENIQYF.

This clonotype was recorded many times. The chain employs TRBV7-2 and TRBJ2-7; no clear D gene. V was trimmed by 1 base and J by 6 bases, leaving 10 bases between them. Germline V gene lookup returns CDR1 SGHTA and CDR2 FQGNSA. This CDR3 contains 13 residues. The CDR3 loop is CASSLVPQSEQYF. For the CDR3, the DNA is TGTGCCAGCAGCTTAGTACCACAGAGCGAGCAGTACTTC.

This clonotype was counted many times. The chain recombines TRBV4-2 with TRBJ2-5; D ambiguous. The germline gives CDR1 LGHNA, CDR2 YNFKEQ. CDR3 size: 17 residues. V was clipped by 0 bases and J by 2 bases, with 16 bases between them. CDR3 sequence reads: CASSQEQKMYLQETQYF. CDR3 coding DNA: TGTGCCAGCAGCCAAGAACAGAAGATGTACCTACAAGAGACCCAGTACTTC.

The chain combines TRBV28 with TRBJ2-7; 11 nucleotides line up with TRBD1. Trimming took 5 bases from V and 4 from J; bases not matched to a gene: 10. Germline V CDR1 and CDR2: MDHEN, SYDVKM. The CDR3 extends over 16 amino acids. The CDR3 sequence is CASSRSRDRGSYEQYF. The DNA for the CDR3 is TGTGCCAGCAGTCGGTCACGGGACAGGGGGTCGTACGAGCAGTACTTC.

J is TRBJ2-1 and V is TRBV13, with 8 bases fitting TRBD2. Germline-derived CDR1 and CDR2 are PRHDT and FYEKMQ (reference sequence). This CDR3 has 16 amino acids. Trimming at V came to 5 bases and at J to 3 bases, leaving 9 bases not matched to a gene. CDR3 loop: CASSPRTGTSYNEQFF. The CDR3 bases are TGTGCCAGCAGCCCAAGGACCGGGACTAGCTACAATGAGCAGTTCTTC.

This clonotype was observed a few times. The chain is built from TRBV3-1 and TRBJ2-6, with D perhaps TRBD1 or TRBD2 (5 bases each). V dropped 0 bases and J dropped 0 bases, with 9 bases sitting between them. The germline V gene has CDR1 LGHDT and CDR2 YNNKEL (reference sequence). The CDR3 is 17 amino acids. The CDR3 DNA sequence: TGTGCCAGCAGCCAAGAGACGGGGACCTCTGGGGCCAACGTCCTGACTTTC. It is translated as CASSQETGTSGANVLTF.

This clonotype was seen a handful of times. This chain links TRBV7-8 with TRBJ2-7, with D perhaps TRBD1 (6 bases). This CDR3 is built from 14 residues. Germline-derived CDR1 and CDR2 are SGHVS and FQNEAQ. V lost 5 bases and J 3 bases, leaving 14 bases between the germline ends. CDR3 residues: CASSQFTGNYEQYF. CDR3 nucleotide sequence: TGTGCCAGCAGCCAGTTTACAGGGAACTACGAGCAGTACTTC.

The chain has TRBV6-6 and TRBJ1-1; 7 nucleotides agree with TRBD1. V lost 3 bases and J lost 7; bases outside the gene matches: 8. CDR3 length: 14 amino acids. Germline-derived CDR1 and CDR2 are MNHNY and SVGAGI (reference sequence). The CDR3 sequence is CASSYRQGLDEAFF. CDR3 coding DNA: TGTGCCAGCAGTTATAGACAGGGTCTTGATGAAGCTTTCTTT.

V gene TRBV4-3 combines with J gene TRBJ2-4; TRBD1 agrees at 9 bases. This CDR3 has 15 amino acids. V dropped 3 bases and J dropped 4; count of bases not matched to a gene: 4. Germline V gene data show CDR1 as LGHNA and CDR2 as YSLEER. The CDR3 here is CASSHLTGGKNIQYF. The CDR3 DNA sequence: TGCGCCAGCAGCCACTTGACAGGGGGGAAAAACATTCAGTACTTC.

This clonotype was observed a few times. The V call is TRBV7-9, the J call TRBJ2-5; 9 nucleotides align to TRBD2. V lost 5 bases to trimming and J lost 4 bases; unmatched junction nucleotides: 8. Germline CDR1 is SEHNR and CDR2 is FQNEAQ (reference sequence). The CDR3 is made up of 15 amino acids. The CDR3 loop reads CASSVPRGGLETQYF. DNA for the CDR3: TGTGCCAGCAGCGTCCCGCGGGGGGGTCTAGAGACCCAGTACTTC.

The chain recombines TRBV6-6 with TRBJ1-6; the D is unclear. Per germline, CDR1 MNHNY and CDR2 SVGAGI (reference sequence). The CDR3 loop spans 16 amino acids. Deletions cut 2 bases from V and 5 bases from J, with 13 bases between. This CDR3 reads CASSYGLRWDNSPLHF. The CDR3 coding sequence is TGTGCCAGCAGTTACGGCCTGAGGTGGGATAATTCACCCCTCCACTTT.

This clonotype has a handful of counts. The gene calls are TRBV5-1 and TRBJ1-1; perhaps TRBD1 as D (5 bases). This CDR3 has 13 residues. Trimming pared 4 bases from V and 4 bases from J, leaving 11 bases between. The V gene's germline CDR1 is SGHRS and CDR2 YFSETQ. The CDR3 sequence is CASSPQTVTEAFF. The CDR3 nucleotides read TGCGCCAGCAGCCCCCAGACAGTCACTGAAGCTTTCTTT.

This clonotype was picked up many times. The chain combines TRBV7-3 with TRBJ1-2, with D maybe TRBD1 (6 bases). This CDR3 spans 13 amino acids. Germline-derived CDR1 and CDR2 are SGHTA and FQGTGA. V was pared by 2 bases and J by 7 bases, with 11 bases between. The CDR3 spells CASSLQGLGGYTF. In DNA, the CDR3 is TGTGCCAGCAGCTTACAGGGGTTGGGTGGCTACACCTTC.

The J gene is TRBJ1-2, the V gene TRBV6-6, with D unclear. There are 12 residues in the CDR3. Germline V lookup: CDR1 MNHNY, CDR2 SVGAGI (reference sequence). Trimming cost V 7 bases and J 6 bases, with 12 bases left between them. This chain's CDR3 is CASTRLQDGYTF. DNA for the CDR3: TGTGCCAGCACTCGACTCCAGGATGGCTACACCTTC.

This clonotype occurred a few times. This CDR3 reads CASSVGGTVYNEQFF. CDR3 bases: TGTGCCAGCAGCGTCGGGGGGACAGTCTACAATGAGCAGTTCTTC. The gene calls are TRBV9 and TRBJ2-1; D possibly matches TRBD1 or TRBD2 (7 bases each). With 2 bases removed from V and 3 bases from J, the gap between germline ends came to 12 bases. The CDR3 has 15 residues. Germline CDR1 SGDLS, CDR2 YYNGEE.

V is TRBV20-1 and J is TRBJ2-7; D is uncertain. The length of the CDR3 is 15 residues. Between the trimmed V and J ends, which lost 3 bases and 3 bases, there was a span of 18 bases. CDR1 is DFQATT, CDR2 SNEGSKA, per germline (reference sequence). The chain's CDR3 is CSASHFPTTHYEQYF. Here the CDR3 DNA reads TGCAGTGCTAGCCACTTTCCCACTACCCACTACGAGCAGTACTTC.

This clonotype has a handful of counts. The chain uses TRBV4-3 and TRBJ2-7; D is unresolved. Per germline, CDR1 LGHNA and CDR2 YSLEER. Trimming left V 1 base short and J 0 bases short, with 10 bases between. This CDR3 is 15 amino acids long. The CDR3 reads CASSQGVLISYEQYF. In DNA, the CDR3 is TGCGCCAGCAGCCAAGGGGTCCTCATCTCCTACGAGCAGTACTTC.

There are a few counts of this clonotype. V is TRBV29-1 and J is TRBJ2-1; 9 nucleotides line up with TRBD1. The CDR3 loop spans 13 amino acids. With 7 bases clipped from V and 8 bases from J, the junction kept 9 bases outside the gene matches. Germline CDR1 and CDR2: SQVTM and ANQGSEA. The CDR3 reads CSANRDRVDEQFF. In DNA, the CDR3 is TGCAGCGCAAACCGGGACAGGGTCGATGAGCAGTTCTTC.